Detailed here is one T cell receptor (beta chain). As yet, its antigen is unknown. Amplification used 60 Vbeta primers and 13 Jbeta primers. Some clones are missing from TCRdb's copy, which holds only in-frame ones; the method was immunoSEQ multiplex PCR. The profile shows 100,000 or so clones, about 80% of them singletons. The sample is drawn from a study of cytomegalovirus exposure and HLA in healthy donors. Overall study findings and caveats: Most TCR beta V segments were productive about 90% or about 30% of the time in an earlier analysis.

V dropped 0 bases and J dropped 0 bases, with 11 bases sitting between them. CDR3 length: 17 amino acids. CDR1 SGHVS and CDR2 FNYEAQ come from the germline V gene. Sequenced material: PBMCs. The chain carries TRBV7-6 and TRBJ1-4; D is possibly TRBD1 (5 bases). The clonotype comes from a man aged 25-45 years in good health and CMV-seronegative. The CDR3, as DNA: TGTGCCAGCAGCTTAGCGCTCAGGGCCTCAACTAATGAAAAACTGTTTTTT. Translation: CASSLALRASTNEKLFF.